This TCR beta chain was observed in a study of blood T cells in healthy people across ages. As regards this clonotype: What it binds is not known.

Germline V gives CDR1 DFQATT, CDR2 SNEGSKA (reference sequence). The CDR3 is made up of 13 amino acids. V gave up 5 bases and J gave up 5 bases; unmatched junction bases: 3. The authors ran a second PCR of about 6 to 11 cycles using a sample-barcoded 5' primer and a J-beta primer mix. MiXCR, run by TCRdb on the 5' RACE reads, gives a single entry per CDR3 protein. The sample lists roughly 680,000 distinct CDR3 sequences, 52% seen once, with around an eighth in the top ten. Researchers collected around 11 milliliters of peripheral blood from every single donor. General study results and limits: Naive and antigen-experienced cells could not be conclusively compared, given unsorted PBMCs.

The sample taken for sequencing was blood. The TCR was taken from a woman aged 80 or over in good health. This chain connects TRBV20-1 to TRBJ1-4; 9 nucleotides align to TRBD1. The DNA for the CDR3 is TGCAGTGCTGGGACAGGGTCCAATGAAAAACTGTTTTTT. This encodes CSAGTGSNEKLFF.